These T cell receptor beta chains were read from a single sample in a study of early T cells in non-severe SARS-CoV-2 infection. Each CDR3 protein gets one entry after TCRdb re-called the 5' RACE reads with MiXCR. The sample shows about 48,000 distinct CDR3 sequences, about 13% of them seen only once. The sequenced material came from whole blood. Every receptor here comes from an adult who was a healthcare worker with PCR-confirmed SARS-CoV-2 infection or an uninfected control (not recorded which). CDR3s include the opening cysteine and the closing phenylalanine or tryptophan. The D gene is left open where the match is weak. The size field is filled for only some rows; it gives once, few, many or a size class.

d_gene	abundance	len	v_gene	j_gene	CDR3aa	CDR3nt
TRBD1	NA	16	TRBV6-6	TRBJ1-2	CASSYGGTGDNYGYTF	TGTGCCAGCAGTTACGGCGGGACAGGGGATAACTATGGCTACACCTTC
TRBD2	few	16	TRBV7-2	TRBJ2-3	CASSSERGASTDTQYF	TGTGCCAGCAGCTCCGAGCGGGGGGCCTCCACAGATACGCAGTATTTT
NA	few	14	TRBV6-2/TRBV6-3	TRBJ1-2	CASSESLTNYGYTF	TGTGCCAGCAGCGAATCACTTACTAACTATGGCTACACCTTC
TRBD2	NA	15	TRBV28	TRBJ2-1	CASSPASGIYNEQFF	TGTGCCAGCAGCCCCGCTAGCGGGATATACAATGAGCAGTTCTTC
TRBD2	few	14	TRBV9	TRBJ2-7	CASSPTSGEYEQYF	TGTGCCAGCAGCCCTACTAGCGGGGAATACGAGCAGTACTTC
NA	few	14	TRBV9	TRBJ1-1	CASSVVPGAGEAFF	TGTGCCAGCAGCGTAGTGCCGGGTGCTGGTGAAGCTTTCTTT
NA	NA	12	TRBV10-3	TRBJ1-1	CAISTGSTEAFF	TGTGCCATCAGTACAGGGAGCACTGAAGCTTTCTTT
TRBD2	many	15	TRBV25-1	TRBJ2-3	CASRPPSGSTDTQYF	TGTGCCAGCAGACCTCCTAGCGGGTCAACAGATACGCAGTATTTT
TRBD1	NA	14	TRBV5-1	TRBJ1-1	CASSNPGGNTEAFF	TGCGCCAGCAGCAACCCAGGGGGAAACACTGAAGCTTTCTTT
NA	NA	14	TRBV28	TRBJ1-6	CASRTPGTGSPLHF	TGTGCCAGCAGGACCCCCGGGACTGGTTCACCCCTCCACTTT
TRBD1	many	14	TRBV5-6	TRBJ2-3	CASSLGDREDTQYF	TGTGCCAGCAGCTTGGGGGACAGGGAAGATACGCAGTATTTT
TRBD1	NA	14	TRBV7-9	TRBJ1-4	CASSWDRGREKLFF	TGTGCCAGCAGCTGGGACAGGGGACGCGAAAAACTGTTTTTT
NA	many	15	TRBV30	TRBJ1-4	CAWSTRTAPNEKLFF	TGTGCCTGGAGTACTCGGACAGCTCCTAATGAAAAACTGTTTTTT
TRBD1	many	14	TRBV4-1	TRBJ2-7	CASSQDRQGSEQYF	TGCGCCAGCAGCCAAGATAGACAGGGGAGTGAGCAGTACTTC
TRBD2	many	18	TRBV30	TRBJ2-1	CAWSVEGGLAGVQDEQFF	TGTGCCTGGAGTGTAGAAGGGGGACTAGCGGGAGTTCAGGATGAGCAGTTCTTC
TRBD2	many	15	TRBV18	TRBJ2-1	CASSPGTSGSGEQFF	TGTGCCAGCTCACCAGGGACTAGCGGGAGCGGTGAGCAGTTCTTC
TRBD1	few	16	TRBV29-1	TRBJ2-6	CSVLGQGFSGANVLTF	TGCAGCGTCTTGGGACAGGGGTTCTCTGGGGCCAACGTCCTGACTTTC
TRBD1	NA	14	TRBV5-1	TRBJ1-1	CASSQGQGRREAFF	TGCGCCAGCAGCCAGGGACAGGGGAGGCGTGAAGCTTTCTTT
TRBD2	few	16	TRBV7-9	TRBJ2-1	CASSFSGSPSYNEQFF	TGTGCCAGCAGCTTTAGCGGGAGCCCCTCCTACAATGAGCAGTTCTTC
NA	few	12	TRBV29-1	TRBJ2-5	CSVDTYQETQYF	TGCAGCGTTGACACGTACCAAGAGACCCAGTACTTC
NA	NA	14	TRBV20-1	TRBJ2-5	CSARELVGHETQYF	TGCAGTGCTAGAGAGTTGGTGGGGCATGAGACCCAGTACTTC
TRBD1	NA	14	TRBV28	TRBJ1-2	CASSSRDRAHGYTF	TGTGCCAGCAGTTCCCGGGACAGGGCCCATGGCTACACCTTC
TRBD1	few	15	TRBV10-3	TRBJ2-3	CAIRRTGQGGDTQYF	TGTGCCATCAGAAGGACAGGACAGGGGGGCGATACGCAGTATTTT
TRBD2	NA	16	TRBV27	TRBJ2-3	CASSIQSSGSTDTQYF	TGTGCCAGCAGTATCCAATCTAGCGGGAGCACAGATACGCAGTATTTT
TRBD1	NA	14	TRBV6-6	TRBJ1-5	CASSDRGQVQPQHF	TGTGCCAGCAGCGACAGGGGGCAGGTTCAGCCCCAGCATTTT
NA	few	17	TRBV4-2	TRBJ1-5	CASSPSGGGQGNQPQHF	TGTGCCAGCAGCCCATCGGGGGGGGGCCAAGGCAATCAGCCCCAGCATTTT
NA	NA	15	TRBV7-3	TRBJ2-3	CASSLTRVGTDTQYF	TGTGCCAGCAGCTTAACGAGGGTCGGCACAGATACGCAGTATTTT
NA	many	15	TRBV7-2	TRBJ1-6	CASSLSSPTRSPLHF	TGTGCCAGCAGCTTATCTAGCCCCACAAGGTCACCCCTCCACTTT
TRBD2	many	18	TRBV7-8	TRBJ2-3	CASSALAGGFPSTDTQYF	TGTGCCAGCAGCGCATTAGCGGGGGGGTTTCCTAGCACAGATACGCAGTATTTT
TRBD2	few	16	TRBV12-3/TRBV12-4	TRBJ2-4	CASSFSGLAGKNIQYF	TGTGCCAGCAGTTTCTCAGGACTAGCGGGGAAAAACATTCAGTACTTC
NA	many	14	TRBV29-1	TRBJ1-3	CSVDKDRDGNTIYF	TGCAGCGTCGACAAGGACAGAGACGGAAACACCATATATTTT